Sequencing of this T cell receptor beta chain was carried out in a study of regulatory T cells in long-lasting Graves disease. This clonotype was recorded at least ten times. Investigators prepared the TCR beta libraries by applying iRepertoire HTBI primers and Arm-PCR of CDR3 regions. MiXCR, run by TCRdb on the multiplex PCR reads, gives a single entry per CDR3 protein. This sample yields around 400,000 distinct CDR3 sequences, of which 15% to 18% are seen a single time; 22% belongs to the top ten. Noted time point: newly diagnosed GD, antithyroid drugs for less than 3 months. PBMC-extracted RNA yielded the TCR library. This CDR3 has 16 amino acids. Germline assignment: CDR1 SGHRS and CDR2 YFSETQ. V gave up 4 bases and J gave up 1 base, with 17 bases separating them.

The sequence was obtained from a female donor with Graves disease. The material sequenced was peripheral blood mononuclear cells (PBMCs), taken at new diagnosis, from a patient treated with antithyroid drugs. This chain links TRBV5-1 with TRBJ1-1; no definite D call. CDR3: CASSVVGRTTNTEAFF. DNA of the CDR3: TGCGCCAGCAGCGTTGTCGGACGAACCACGAACACTGAAGCTTTCTTT.